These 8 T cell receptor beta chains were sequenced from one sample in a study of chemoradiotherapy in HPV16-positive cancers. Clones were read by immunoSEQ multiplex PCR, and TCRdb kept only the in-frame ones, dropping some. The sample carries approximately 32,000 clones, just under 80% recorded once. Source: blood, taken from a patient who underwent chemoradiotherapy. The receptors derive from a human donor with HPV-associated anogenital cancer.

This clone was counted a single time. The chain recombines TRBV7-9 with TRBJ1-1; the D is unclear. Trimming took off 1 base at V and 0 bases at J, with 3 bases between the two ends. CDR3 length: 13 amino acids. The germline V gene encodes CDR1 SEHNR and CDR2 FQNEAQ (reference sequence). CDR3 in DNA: TGTGCCAGCAGCTTAGACATGAACACTGAAGCTTTCTTT. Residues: CASSLDMNTEAFF.

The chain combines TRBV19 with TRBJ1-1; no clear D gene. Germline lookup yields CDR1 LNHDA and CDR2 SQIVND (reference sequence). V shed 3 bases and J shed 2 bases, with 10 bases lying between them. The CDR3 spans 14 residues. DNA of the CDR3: TGTGCCAGTAGTATTTTGTACACCAACACTGAAGCTTTCTTT. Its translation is CASSILYTNTEAFF.

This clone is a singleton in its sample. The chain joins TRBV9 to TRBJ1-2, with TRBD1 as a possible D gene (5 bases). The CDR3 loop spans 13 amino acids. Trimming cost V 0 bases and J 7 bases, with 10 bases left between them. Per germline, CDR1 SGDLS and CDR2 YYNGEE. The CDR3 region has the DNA TGTGCCAGCAGCGTAGGACAGATGACTGGCTACACCTTC. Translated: CASSVGQMTGYTF.

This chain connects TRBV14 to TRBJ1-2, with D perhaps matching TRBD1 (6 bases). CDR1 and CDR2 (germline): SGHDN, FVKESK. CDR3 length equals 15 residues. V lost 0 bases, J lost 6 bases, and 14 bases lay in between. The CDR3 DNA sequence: TGTGCCAGCAGCCAAGATCTTTTGGGGGCACATGGCTACACCTTC. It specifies CASSQDLLGAHGYTF. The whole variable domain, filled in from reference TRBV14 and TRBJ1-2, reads EAGVTQFPSHSVIEKGQTVTLRCDPISGHDNLYWYRRVMGKEIKFLLHFVKESKQDESGMPNNRFLAERTGGTYSTLKVQPAELEDSGVYFCASSQDLLGAHGYTFGSGTRLTVV.

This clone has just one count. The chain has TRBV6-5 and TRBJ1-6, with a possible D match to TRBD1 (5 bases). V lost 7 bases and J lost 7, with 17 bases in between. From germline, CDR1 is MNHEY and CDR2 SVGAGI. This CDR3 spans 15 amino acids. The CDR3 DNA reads TGTGCCAGCAACCTCCGGGACGACTACAATTCACCCCTCCACTTT. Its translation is CASNLRDDYNSPLHF.

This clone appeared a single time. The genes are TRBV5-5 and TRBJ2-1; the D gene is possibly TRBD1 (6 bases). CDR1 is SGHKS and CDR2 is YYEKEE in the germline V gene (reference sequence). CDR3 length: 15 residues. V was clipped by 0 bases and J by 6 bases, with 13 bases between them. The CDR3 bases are TGTGCCAGCAGCTTGGGTCAGGGGTCGTTCAATGAGCAGTTCTTC. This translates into CASSLGQGSFNEQFF.

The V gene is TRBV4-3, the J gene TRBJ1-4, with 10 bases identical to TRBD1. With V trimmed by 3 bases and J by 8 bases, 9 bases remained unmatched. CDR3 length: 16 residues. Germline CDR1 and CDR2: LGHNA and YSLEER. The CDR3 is CASSHTGGQGNEKLFF. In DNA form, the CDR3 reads TGCGCCAGCAGCCACACCGGGGGACAGGGGAACGAAAAACTGTTTTTT.

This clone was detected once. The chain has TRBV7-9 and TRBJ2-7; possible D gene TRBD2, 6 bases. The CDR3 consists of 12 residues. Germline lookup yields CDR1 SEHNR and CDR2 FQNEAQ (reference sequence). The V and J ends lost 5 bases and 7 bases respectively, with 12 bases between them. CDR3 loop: CASSVGTWEQYF. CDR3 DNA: TGTGCCAGCAGCGTTGGGACTTGGGAGCAGTACTTC.